These 2 T cell receptor beta chains originate from one sample sequenced in a study of blood T cell repertoires in COVID-19. The protocol was immunoSEQ multiplex PCR, while the TCRdb copy is restricted to in-frame clones and leaves out a portion. Seen here are roughly 290,000 clones, about 83% observed once, and the top ten hold 6% to 7%. The specimen sequenced was PBMCs or T cells enriched from blood (not recorded which). These receptor sequences come from a woman in her thirties or forties who had recovered from COVID-19.

The chain uses TRBV5-6 and TRBJ2-7; 8 nucleotides match TRBD1. The CDR3 spans 13 residues. The germline gives CDR1 SGHDT, CDR2 YYEEEE. Trimming cost V 3 bases and J 7 bases; bases outside gene matches: 6. This CDR3 reads CASSSDRAWEQYF. CDR3 in DNA: TGTGCCAGCAGCTCGGACAGGGCCTGGGAGCAGTACTTC.

J is TRBJ1-2 and V is TRBV6-5; the match to TRBD1 covers 9 bases. With 6 bases clipped from V and 1 base from J, the junction kept 6 bases outside the gene matches. Germline values: CDR1 MNHEY, CDR2 SVGAGI. The CDR3 spans 15 residues. CDR3 bases: TGTGCCAGCAGACCGGGACAGGGAGGTAACTATGGCTACACCTTC. Its protein is CASRPGQGGNYGYTF.